The 20 T cell receptor beta chains below come from one sample, sequenced in a study of T cell responses to AZD1222 COVID-19 vaccine. Some clones are missing from TCRdb's copy, which holds only in-frame ones; the method was immunoSEQ multiplex PCR. The sample lists some 150,000 clones, more than 85% occurring once. The sample was peripheral blood, taken on day 0 of AZD1222 vaccination. The receptors were sampled from an adult in good health.

The chain links TRBV2 to TRBJ2-7; no reliable D call. CDR3 length: 13 amino acids. In germline, CDR1 is SNHLY, CDR2 FYNNEI. Trimming shortened V by 8 bases and J by 5 bases, and 16 bases separated the two germline ends. CDR3 nucleotide sequence: TGTGCCAGCTTTCGGTTTCTAGTTGACGAGCAGTACTTC. This sequence encodes CASFRFLVDEQYF.

This clone came up once. The rearrangement joins TRBV5-6 to TRBJ1-1; D is ambiguous. Trimming pared 2 bases from V and 0 bases from J, leaving 5 bases between. Germline values: CDR1 SGHDT, CDR2 YYEEEE. There are 13 residues in the CDR3. The CDR3 here is CASSFAVNTEAFF. The CDR3 DNA reads TGTGCCAGCAGCTTCGCTGTGAACACTGAAGCTTTCTTT.

This sequence joins TRBV7-6 and TRBJ2-7; TRBD1 matches at 7 bases. The CDR3 has 14 residues. CDR1 and CDR2 from the germline V gene are SGHVS and FNYEAQ. The ends lost 1 base at V and 5 bases at J; junction bases unmatched: 5. Written as DNA, the CDR3 is TGTGCCAGCAGCTTAGACGACAGGGTAAACGAGCAGTACTTC. It encodes CASSLDDRVNEQYF.

The chain has TRBV7-2 and TRBJ1-2; D gene unclear. This CDR3 contains 13 residues. Germline CDR1 is SGHTA and CDR2 is FQGNSA. The V gene lost 0 bases and the J gene lost 4 bases, with 6 bases spanning the gap. The CDR3 region has the DNA TGTGCCAGCAGCTTAGCGTCCGGCTATGGCTACACCTTC. Its protein is CASSLASGYGYTF.

CDR3 protein: CASSLGAGTGTEAFF. CDR3 sequence (DNA): TGCGCCAGCAGCTTGGGTGCGGGGACGGGGACTGAAGCTTTCTTT. J is TRBJ1-1 and V is TRBV5-1, with a weak D call TRBD1 (5 bases). Trimming left V 0 bases short and J 5 bases short, with 14 bases between. CDR3 length: 15 residues. CDR1 SGHRS and CDR2 YFSETQ come from the germline V gene.

V and J are TRBV11-2 and TRBJ2-5; 8 positions agree with TRBD1. V lost 5 bases, J lost 4 bases, and 12 bases stayed unmatched. Germline-derived CDR1 and CDR2 are SGHAT and FQNNGV. This CDR3 is built from 16 residues. The chain's CDR3 is CASSARTGFEAETQYF. CDR3 in DNA: TGTGCCAGCAGCGCCAGGACAGGGTTTGAGGCAGAGACCCAGTACTTC.

The chain uses TRBV5-1 and TRBJ1-1; no clear D gene. CDR1 SGHRS and CDR2 YFSETQ come from the germline V gene. Trimming removed 5 bases from V and 1 base from J, with 9 bases in between. This CDR3 has 13 residues. In DNA form, the CDR3 reads TGCGCCAGCAGGCAATCTTCGAACACTGAAGCTTTCTTT. This encodes CASRQSSNTEAFF.

The CDR3 is CASSPVLGETQYF. In DNA, the CDR3 is TGTGCCAGCAGCCCCGTACTAGGAGAGACCCAGTACTTC. The chain carries TRBV7-9 and TRBJ2-5, with D maybe TRBD2 (5 bases). V was clipped by 5 bases and J by 4 bases, with 11 bases between them. The CDR3 sequence is 13 residues long. Germline loops: CDR1 SEHNR, CDR2 FQNEAQ (reference sequence).

V usage is TRBV12-5 and J usage is TRBJ2-7; a weak D match, TRBD1 (6 bases). CDR3 length equals 14 residues. CDR1 and CDR2 from the germline V gene are LGHNT and FRNRAP. Trimming pared 2 bases from V and 4 bases from J, leaving 12 bases between. In DNA form, the CDR3 reads TGTGCTAGTGGTTTGTCAGGGGCGCCTTACGAGCAGTACTTC. Translation: CASGLSGAPYEQYF.

The chain is built from TRBV2 and TRBJ1-5, with D possibly matching TRBD1 (6 bases). The CDR3 is 14 residues long. Trimming took off 6 bases at V and 1 base at J, with 10 bases between the two ends. From germline, CDR1 is SNHLY and CDR2 FYNNEI. The CDR3 spells CASRAQGSNQPQHF. For the CDR3, the DNA is TGTGCCAGCAGAGCCCAGGGGAGCAATCAGCCCCAGCATTTT. Full variable domain (outside the CDR3, taken from reference TRBV2 and TRBJ1-5): EPEVTQTPSHQVTQMGQEVILRCVPISNHLYFYWYRQILGQKVEFLVSFYNNEISEKSEIFDDQFSVERPDGSNFTLKIRSTKLEDSAMYFCASRAQGSNQPQHFGDGTRLSIL.

This clone was seen only once. The chain links TRBV5-1 to TRBJ2-2; TRBD2 agrees at 11 bases. This CDR3 region has 17 residues. Losses at the gene ends were 1 base for V and 6 bases for J; bases not matched to a gene: 8. CDR1 is SGHRS, CDR2 YFSETQ, per germline. CDR3 in DNA: TGCGCCAGCAGCTTGTTTCGGACTAGCGGGCAGCCCGGGGAGCTGTTTTTT. Protein sequence: CASSLFRTSGQPGELFF.

The chain links TRBV9 to TRBJ1-5; 10 bases align to TRBD1. The CDR3 contains 15 residues. J gave up 4 bases and V 3 bases, and 4 bases lay outside the gene matches. Per the germline V gene, CDR1 is SGDLS and CDR2 is YYNGEE. The CDR3 reads CASSGGTGANQPQHF. Here the CDR3 DNA reads TGTGCCAGCAGCGGCGGGACAGGGGCGAATCAGCCCCAGCATTTT.

This clone has just one count. The chain combines TRBV9 with TRBJ1-2; 9 bases are shared with TRBD1. Per germline, CDR1 SGDLS and CDR2 YYNGEE. Trimming took 0 bases from V and 5 from J; bases not matched to a gene: 5. This CDR3 region has 15 residues. CDR3 protein: CASSVGTGGGYGYTF. The CDR3 DNA reads TGTGCCAGCAGCGTAGGTACAGGGGGCGGATATGGCTACACCTTC.

The CDR3 protein is CASSPGWDTEAFF. The CDR3 DNA reads as TGTGCCAGCAGTCCGGGTTGGGACACTGAAGCTTTCTTT. The rearrangement links TRBV25-1 to TRBJ1-1; D is unclear. The CDR3 loop spans 13 amino acids. The V end was cut by 5 bases, the J end by 3 bases, with 10 bases between. Germline CDR1 and CDR2: MGHDK and SYGVNS.

Here the CDR3 DNA reads TGCGCCAGCAGCTTGGGCCAGGATTTCACAGATACGCAGTATTTT. The encoded protein is CASSLGQDFTDTQYF. This chain uses TRBV5-1 with TRBJ2-3; no reliable D call. V dropped 0 bases and J dropped 2 bases, with 10 bases sitting between them. The germline gives CDR1 SGHRS, CDR2 YFSETQ. The CDR3 loop spans 15 amino acids. The entire variable domain, with the rest obtained from reference TRBV5-1 and TRBJ2-3, is as follows: KAGVTQTPRYLIKTRGQQVTLSCSPISGHRSVSWYQQTPGQGLQFLFEYFSETQRNKGNFPGRFSGRQFSNSRSEMNVSTLELGDSALYLCASSLGQDFTDTQYFGPGTRLTVL.

The chain couples TRBV5-5 to TRBJ1-2, with D possibly TRBD1 on 5 matching bases. Germline V gene sequence: CDR1 SGHKS, CDR2 YYEKEE (reference sequence). V dropped 3 bases and J dropped 6 bases, with 15 bases sitting between them. The CDR3 length is 14 residues. The CDR3 here is CASSWRGPLDGYTF. The CDR3 region has the DNA TGTGCCAGCAGCTGGAGGGGCCCCCTCGATGGCTACACCTTC.

Turning to this clone: Mismatch with germline at one junction end may stem from a read error. The rearrangement uses TRBV11-2 and TRBJ2-7, with a weak D call TRBD2 (6 bases). Germline assignment: CDR1 SGHAT and CDR2 FQNNGV. The CDR3 runs 12 residues. CDR3 protein: CASSLNRDSFRF. The CDR3 bases are TGTGCCAGCAGCCTCAACCGGGACTCTTTTCGCTTC.

The chain employs TRBV6-5 and TRBJ1-4; D unresolved. Trimming removed 4 bases at V and 5 bases at J, with 14 bases between. Per the germline V gene, CDR1 is MNHEY and CDR2 is SVGAGI. The CDR3 covers 15 residues. This chain's CDR3 is CASSFDSGPNEKLFF. The DNA of the CDR3 is TGTGCCAGCAGTTTCGATTCCGGACCCAATGAAAAACTGTTTTTT.

The sample holds one count of this clone. The chain employs TRBV10-2 and TRBJ2-2; 8 bases map to TRBD2. The CDR3 extends over 16 amino acids. CDR1 and CDR2 from the germline V gene are WSHSY and SAAADI. V lost 5 bases, J lost 6 bases, and 11 bases stayed unmatched. Written as DNA, the CDR3 is TGCGCCAGCAGTTTAGGTGGCGGGGGGAAGCCCGGGGAGCTGTTTTTT. This translates into CASSLGGGGKPGELFF.

The rearrangement links TRBV6-6 to TRBJ2-5, with D perhaps given as TRBD1 or TRBD2 (5 bases each). Germline V gene data show CDR1 as MNHNY and CDR2 as SVGAGI (reference sequence). The CDR3 is 14 amino acids. V was shortened by 7 bases and J by 2 bases, with 14 bases between the two germline ends. The DNA for the CDR3 is TGTGCCAGCACTAGGGACCAACGACAAGAGACCCAGTACTTC. Amino acids: CASTRDQRQETQYF.